This T cell receptor beta chain appears in the sequencing data of a study of cytomegalovirus exposure and HLA in healthy donors. Primers included in the PCR were 60 Vbeta and 13 Jbeta primers. The protocol was immunoSEQ multiplex PCR, while the TCRdb copy is restricted to in-frame clones and leaves out a portion. Of 95,000 to 150,000 clones detected, roughly 80% appear once; the ten largest clones hold 2% to 2.5%. J was trimmed by 4 bases and V by 4 bases; bases with no gene match: 3. In germline, CDR1 is SGHRS, CDR2 YFSETQ. The CDR3 loop spans 14 amino acids. The sequencing input was PBMCs. This receptor was identified in a man aged 25 to 40 in good health and CMV-seronegative. This chain connects TRBV5-1 to TRBJ2-7; 12 bases line up with TRBD1. CDR3 region: CASSPGQGAYEQYF. In DNA form, the CDR3 reads TGCGCCAGCAGCCCGGGACAGGGGGCTTACGAGCAGTACTTC.